This entry is about one T cell receptor beta chain. The antigen is undetermined. These data come from a study of PD-1 blockade in mismatch repair-deficient tumors. Regarding the study as a whole: After pembrolizumab, tumor-resident clones rose rapidly, then generally contracted before radiologic responses.

The CDR3 has 13 amino acids. The V gene's germline CDR1 is SGHRS and CDR2 YFSETQ. V trimming: 7 bases; J trimming: 2 bases; junction bases outside the gene matches: 1. The table came from immunoSEQ multiplex PCR; TCRdb's copy has only in-frame clones and leaves some out. The sample yields some 84,000 clones, 81% seen once. This receptor was taken from an adult with mismatch repair-deficient cancer. The chain employs TRBV5-1 and TRBJ2-3; TRBD1 matches 10 bases. The material was peripheral blood, obtained 12 weeks after starting pembrolizumab. DNA for the CDR3: TGCGCCAGCGGACAGGGGGACACAGATACGCAGTATTTT. Encoded protein: CASGQGDTDTQYF.